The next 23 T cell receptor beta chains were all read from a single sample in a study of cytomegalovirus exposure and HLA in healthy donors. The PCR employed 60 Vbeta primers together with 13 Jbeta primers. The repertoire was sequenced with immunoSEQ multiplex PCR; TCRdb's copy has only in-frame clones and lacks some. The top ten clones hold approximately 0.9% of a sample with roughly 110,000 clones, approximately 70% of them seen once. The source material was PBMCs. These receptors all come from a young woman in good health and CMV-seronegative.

CDR3 nucleotide sequence: TGTGCCGGAGCCGGGACAGGGGGATTTGGCACTGAAGCTTTCTTT. As protein: CAGAGTGGFGTEAFF. V gene TRBV6-1 combines with J gene TRBJ1-1, with TRBD1 identical over 11 bases. V gave up 11 bases and J gave up 4 bases; unmatched junction bases: 12. The CDR3 runs to 15 residues. Germline CDR1 reads MNHNS; CDR2 reads SASEGT.

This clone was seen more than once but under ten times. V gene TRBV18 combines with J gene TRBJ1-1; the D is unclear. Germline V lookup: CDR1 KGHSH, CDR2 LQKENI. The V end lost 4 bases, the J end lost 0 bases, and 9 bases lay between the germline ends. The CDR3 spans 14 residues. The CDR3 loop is CASSLARMNTEAFF. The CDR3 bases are TGTGCCAGCTCACTAGCGAGAATGAACACTGAAGCTTTCTTT.

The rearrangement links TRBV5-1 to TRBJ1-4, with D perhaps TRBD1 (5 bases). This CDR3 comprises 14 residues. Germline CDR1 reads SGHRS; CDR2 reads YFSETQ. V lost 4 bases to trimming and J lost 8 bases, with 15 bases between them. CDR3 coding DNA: TGCGCCAGCAGCCCCGACGAGGGGAGGGAAAAACTGTTTTTT. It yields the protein CASSPDEGREKLFF. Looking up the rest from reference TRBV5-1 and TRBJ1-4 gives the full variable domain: KAGVTQTPRYLIKTRGQQVTLSCSPISGHRSVSWYQQTPGQGLQFLFEYFSETQRNKGNFPGRFSGRQFSNSRSEMNVSTLELGDSALYLCASSPDEGREKLFFGSGTQLSVL.

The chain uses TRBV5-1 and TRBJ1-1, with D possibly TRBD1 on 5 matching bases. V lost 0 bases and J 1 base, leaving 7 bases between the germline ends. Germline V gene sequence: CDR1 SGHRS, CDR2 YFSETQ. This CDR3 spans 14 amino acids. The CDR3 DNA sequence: TGCGCCAGCAGCTTGGGACAGACGAACACTGAAGCTTTCTTT. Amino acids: CASSLGQTNTEAFF.

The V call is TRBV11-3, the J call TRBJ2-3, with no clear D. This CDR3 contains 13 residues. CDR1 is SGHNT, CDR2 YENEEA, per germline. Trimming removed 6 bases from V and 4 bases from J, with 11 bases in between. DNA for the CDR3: TGTGCCAGCAGTCACACAGTTCCAGATACGCAGTATTTT. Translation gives CASSHTVPDTQYF.

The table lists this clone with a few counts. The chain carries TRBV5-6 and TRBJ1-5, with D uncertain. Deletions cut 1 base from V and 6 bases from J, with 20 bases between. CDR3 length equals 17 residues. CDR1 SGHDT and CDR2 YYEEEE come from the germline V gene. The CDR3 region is CASSLSSSEPESQPQHF. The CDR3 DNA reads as TGTGCCAGCAGCTTGTCTTCGTCTGAGCCTGAGAGTCAGCCCCAGCATTTT.

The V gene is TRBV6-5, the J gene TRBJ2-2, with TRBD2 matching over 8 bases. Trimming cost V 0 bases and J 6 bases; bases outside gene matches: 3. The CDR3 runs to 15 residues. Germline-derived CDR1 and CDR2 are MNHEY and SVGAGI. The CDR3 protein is CASSYSGGAAGELFF. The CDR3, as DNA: TGTGCCAGCAGTTACTCCGGGGGGGCGGCCGGGGAGCTGTTTTTT.

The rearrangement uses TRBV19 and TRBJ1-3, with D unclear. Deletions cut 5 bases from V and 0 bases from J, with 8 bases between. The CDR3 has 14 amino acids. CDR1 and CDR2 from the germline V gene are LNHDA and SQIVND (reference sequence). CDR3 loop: CASSPGSSGNTIYF. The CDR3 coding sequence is TGTGCCAGTAGTCCCGGGTCCTCTGGAAACACCATATATTTT.

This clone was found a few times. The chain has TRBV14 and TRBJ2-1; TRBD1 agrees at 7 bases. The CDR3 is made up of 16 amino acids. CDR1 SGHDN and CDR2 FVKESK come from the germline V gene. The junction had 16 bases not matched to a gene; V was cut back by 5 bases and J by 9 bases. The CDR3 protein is CASSVISGQYGSEQFF. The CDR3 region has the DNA TGTGCCAGCAGCGTTATCTCGGGACAGTACGGAAGTGAGCAGTTCTTC.

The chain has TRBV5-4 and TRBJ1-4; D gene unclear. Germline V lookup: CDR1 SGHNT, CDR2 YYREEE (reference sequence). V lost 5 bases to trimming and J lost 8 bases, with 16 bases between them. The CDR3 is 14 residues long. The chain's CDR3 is CASSNGGRLEKLFF. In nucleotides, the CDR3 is TGTGCCAGCAGTAACGGCGGGCGGTTGGAAAAACTGTTTTTT. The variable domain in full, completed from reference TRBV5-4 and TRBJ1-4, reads ETGVTQSPTHLIKTRGQQVTLRCSSQSGHNTVSWYQQALGQGPQFIFQYYREEENGRGNFPPRFSGLQFPNYSSELNVNALELDDSALYLCASSNGGRLEKLFFGSGTQLSVL.

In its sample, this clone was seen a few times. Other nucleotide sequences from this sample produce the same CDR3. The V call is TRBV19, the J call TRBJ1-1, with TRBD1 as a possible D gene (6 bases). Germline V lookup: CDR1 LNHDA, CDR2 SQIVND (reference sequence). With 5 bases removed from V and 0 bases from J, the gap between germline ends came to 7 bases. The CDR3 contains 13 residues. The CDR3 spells CASSQGLNTEAFF. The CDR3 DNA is TGTGCCAGTAGTCAGGGGTTGAACACTGAAGCTTTCTTT.

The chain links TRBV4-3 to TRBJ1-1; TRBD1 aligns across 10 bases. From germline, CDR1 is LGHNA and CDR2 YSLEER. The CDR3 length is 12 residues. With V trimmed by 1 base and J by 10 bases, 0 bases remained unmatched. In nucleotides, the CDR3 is TGCGCCAGCAGCCAAGGGGACAGGGGAGCTTTCTTT. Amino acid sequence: CASSQGDRGAFF.

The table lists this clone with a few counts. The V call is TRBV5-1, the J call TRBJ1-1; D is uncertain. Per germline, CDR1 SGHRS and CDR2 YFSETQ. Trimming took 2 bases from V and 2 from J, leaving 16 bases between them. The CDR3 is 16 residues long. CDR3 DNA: TGCGCCAGCAGCTTTAGTGGTAGGGCGGGAAACACTGAAGCTTTCTTT. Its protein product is CASSFSGRAGNTEAFF.

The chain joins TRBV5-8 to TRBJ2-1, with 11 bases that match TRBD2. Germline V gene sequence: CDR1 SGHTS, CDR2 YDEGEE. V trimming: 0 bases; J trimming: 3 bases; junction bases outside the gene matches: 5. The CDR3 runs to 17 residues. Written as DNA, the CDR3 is TGTGCCAGCAGCTTGGCCGAACTAGCGGGAGTCTACAATGAGCAGTTCTTC. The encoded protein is CASSLAELAGVYNEQFF.

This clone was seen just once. The CDR3 nucleotides are TGTGCCAGCAGTTACACTAGCGGGAGAAACGAGCAGTACTTC. Its translation is CASSYTSGRNEQYF. The rearrangement joins TRBV6-5 to TRBJ2-7, with 11 bases aligning to TRBD2. The germline V gene has CDR1 MNHEY and CDR2 SVGAGI. This CDR3 is built from 14 residues. Trimming removed 2 bases from V and 5 bases from J; junction bases left unmatched: 2.

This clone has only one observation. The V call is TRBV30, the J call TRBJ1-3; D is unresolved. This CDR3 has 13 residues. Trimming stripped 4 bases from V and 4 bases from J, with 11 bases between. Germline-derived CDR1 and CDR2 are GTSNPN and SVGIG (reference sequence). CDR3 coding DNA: TGTGCCTGGAATGTCCTAAACGGAAACACCATATATTTT. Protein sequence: CAWNVLNGNTIYF.

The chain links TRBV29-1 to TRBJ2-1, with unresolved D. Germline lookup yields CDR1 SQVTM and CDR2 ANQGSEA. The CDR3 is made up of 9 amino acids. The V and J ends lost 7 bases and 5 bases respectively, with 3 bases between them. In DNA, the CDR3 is TGCAGCGCTAACAATGAGCAGTTCTTC. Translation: CSANNEQFF.

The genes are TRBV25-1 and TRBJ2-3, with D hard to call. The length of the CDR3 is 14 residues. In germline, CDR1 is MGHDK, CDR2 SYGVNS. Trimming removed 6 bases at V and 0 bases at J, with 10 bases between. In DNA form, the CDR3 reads TGTGCCAGCAGCAGACAACTTAGCACAGATACGCAGTATTTT. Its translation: CASSRQLSTDTQYF. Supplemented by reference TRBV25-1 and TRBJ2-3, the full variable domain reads EADIYQTPRYLVIGTGKKITLECSQTMGHDKMYWYQQDPGMELHLIHYSYGVNSTEKGDLSSESTVSRIRTEHFPLTLESARPSHTSQYLCASSRQLSTDTQYFGPGTRLTVL.

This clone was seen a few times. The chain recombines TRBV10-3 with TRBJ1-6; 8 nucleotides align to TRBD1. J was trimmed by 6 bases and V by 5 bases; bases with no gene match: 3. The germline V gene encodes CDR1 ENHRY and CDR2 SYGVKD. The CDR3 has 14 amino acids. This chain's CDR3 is CAISSQGGNSPLHF. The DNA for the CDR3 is TGTGCCATCAGTTCACAGGGGGGTAATTCACCCCTCCACTTT.

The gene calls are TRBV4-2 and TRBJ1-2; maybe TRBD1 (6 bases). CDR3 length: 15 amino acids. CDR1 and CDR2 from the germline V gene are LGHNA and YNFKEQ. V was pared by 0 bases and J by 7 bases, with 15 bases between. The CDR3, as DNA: TGTGCCAGCAGCCAAGATAGGGGGACGCTGGCTGGCTACACCTTC. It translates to CASSQDRGTLAGYTF.

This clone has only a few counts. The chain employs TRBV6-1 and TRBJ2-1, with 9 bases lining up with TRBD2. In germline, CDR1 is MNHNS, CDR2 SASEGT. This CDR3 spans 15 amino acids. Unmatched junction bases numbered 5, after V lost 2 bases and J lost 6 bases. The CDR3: CASSESDSGSNEQFF. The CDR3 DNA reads TGTGCCAGCAGTGAATCGGATAGCGGGAGCAATGAGCAGTTCTTC.

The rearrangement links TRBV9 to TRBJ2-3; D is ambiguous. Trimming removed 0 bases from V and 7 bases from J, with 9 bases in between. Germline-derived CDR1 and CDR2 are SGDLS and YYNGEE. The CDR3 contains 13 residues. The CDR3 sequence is CASSVAPENTQYF. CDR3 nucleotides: TGTGCCAGCAGCGTAGCTCCCGAGAATACGCAGTATTTT.

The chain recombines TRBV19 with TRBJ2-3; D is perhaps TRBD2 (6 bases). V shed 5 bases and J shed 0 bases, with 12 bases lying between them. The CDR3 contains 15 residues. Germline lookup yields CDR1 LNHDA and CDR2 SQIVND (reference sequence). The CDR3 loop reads CASSVVAESTDTQYF. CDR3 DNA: TGTGCCAGTAGTGTGGTAGCGGAAAGCACAGATACGCAGTATTTT.